Included here is one TCR beta chain sequence, with context. Its antigen remains undetermined. Nothing much larger sits one base from this clone, and base qualities are not available. The CDR3 holds 15 amino acids from the cysteine to the phenylalanine. The kept DNA is CDR3 alone, 45 bases in frame from the first base. Trimming takes 5 bases off V and 2 bases off J; junction bases not matched to a gene: 8. Taken from the germline V gene (reference sequence), the CDR1 and CDR2 loops are LNHDA and SQIVND. This specimen comes from a study of cytomegalovirus exposure and HLA in healthy donors (dated by TCRdb to the late 2010s). Describing the broader study: According to an earlier analysis of 450 to 650 of the donors, roughly 180 million T cells yielded 117 million unique TCR beta sequences and approximately 300 Gb of sequence data. An early release covering roughly 640 HLA-typed donors comprised approximately 300 gigabases of sequencing data and around 80 million unique TCR sequences. Of the roughly 400 genotyped donors, 65% to 90% fell in the genetic ancestry cluster associated with self-reported Caucasian donors. The study was designed to test whether signatures of past pathogen exposure could be identified by cataloging public T cell receptors. The study used immunosequencing to profile the T cell repertoires of approximately 650 subjects and linked those repertoires to cytomegalovirus serostatus. A separate validation cohort of more than 100 different subjects was used in addition to the 666-subject first cohort. To predict cytomegalovirus infection status, the study combined high-throughput TCR immunosequencing, statistical association of individual TCRs with disease status, and machine learning. A later analysis re-examined previously published TCR beta repertoires from roughly 650 donors and added high-resolution HLA genotyping to investigate patterns of TCR occurrence. The later analysis used no new phenotypic data to find candidate immune exposures, relying instead on TCR beta sequences and their occurrence across donors. In an earlier analysis of about 590 of the donors, high-throughput TCR beta sequencing was used to judge whether each TCR beta V gene segment behaved as functional or pseudogenic. Donor age, sex, ethnicity and CMV serostatus were compiled together with the repertoire data. Genome-wide SNP genotypes for about 55% of the roughly 670 donors were used in a later genetic analysis, which treated that subset as a discovery cohort. All discovery cohort repertoires had been generated on a single sequencing platform. Both class I and class II loci were covered by HLA typing, at four-digit resolution. Typing coverage varied by locus: 629-630 donors for A, B, C, DRB1 and DQB1; approximately 560 for DQA1; nearly 610 for DPA1; about 450 for DPB1. Roughly 5 DR-DQ haplotypes were handled as single units for association and clustering because linkage in the cohort was strong. Across roughly 420 genotyped donors of the cohort, an average of about 240,000 unique TCR beta nucleotide sequences per donor were sequenced, and 15% to 20% of those sequences were non-productive.

Receptor libraries were prepared by the immunoSEQ multiplex PCR assay. For the multiplex PCR, a mixture combining 60 forward primers for TCR Vbeta segments and 13 reverse primers for TCR Jbeta segments was used. The CDR3 region of rearranged TCR beta genes was amplified from genomic DNA by a multiplex PCR assay. The Illumina HiSeq System was used to sequence the amplified TCR beta libraries as 87-base-pair reads. The study's processing was this. A later analysis counted approximately 84 million unique TCR beta chains across the 690 or so repertoires, and roughly 11 million of these chains were shared by at least two donors. To remove PCR and sequencing errors, raw reads were error-corrected and collapsed into unique sequences using a nearest-neighbor algorithm that merged closely related sequences. CDR3 sequences were aligned to IMGT reference sequences to assign V, D and J gene segments. For a sequence to be retained, at least a six-nucleotide match to both a V gene segment and a J gene segment was required. A rearrangement counted as productive if the CDR3 had no stop codons and remained in frame with V and J, and every other rearrangement counted as non-productive. CDR3 was defined by IMGT convention, running from the second conserved V-encoded cysteine to the conserved J-encoded phenylalanine. Sequences without an unambiguous match to a single V gene segment were excluded from the earlier analysis of 450 to 750 of the donors. In an earlier analysis of some 590 of the donors, a V segment was called functional when productive rearrangements were above 56.7%, and segregating when the standard deviation between donors exceeded 5%. A statistical classification framework was built for diagnosing cytomegalovirus status from the catalog of TCR beta chain sequences. A later analysis assigned V and J genes by comparing TCR nucleotide sequences with IMGT/GENE-DB human TR gene sequences. Using the TCRdist pipeline, a later analysis assigned CDR3 sequences along with most-parsimonious VDJ recombination scenarios. A later analysis defined each TCR beta chain by its CDR3 amino acid sequence plus V-gene family, and excluded reads lacking a unique V-gene family. To address suspected cross-contamination and a sequencing artifact, a later analysis removed roughly 580 highly shared, low-generation-probability nucleotide sequences. A later analysis calculated a clonal expansion index for each public chain from normalized within-repertoire ranks of inferred template counts. Generation probabilities in a later analysis came from a VDJ recombination model fitted to out-of-frame rearrangements, and those results were checked against IGoR. Hypergeometric tests were used in a later analysis to score TCR-TCR, TCR-HLA and TCR-CMV co-occurrence, with a repertoire-size bias correction applied to the TCR pairs. In a later analysis, false discovery rates were estimated by permuting HLA or CMV assignments 20 times. In a later analysis, co-occurring TCRs were grouped with DBSCAN, and TCRdist sequence similarity was added when clustering was performed within HLA-allele-positive subsets. Repertoires with fewer than 30,000 or more than 120,000 public chains were left out of co-occurrence clustering, as were roughly five repertoires with anomalous nucleotide sharing. This immuneACCESS table, as held by TCRdb, lists in-frame sequences with V and J called but not all clones. Of the missing ones, under half trace to an unresolved V gene in checked studies; the others have no known cause. Clonal size and the V and J genes are those of that table, whereas D and trimming came from the DNA. A total of 190,000 or so clones appear in this sample, less than 85% of them only once. In total, the top ten clones hold about 0.64% of the sample.

The cohort comprised fewer than 750 healthy bone marrow donors. At the time of sampling, every cohort member was nominally healthy, though immune exposures that went unrecorded were likely present. The donor tested CMV seronegative and was one of the 352 seronegative cohort members. A peripheral blood sample was collected from each donor, and TCR beta sequencing was performed on peripheral blood mononuclear cells. Genomic DNA extraction from the blood cell samples was performed with the Qiagen DNeasy Blood Extraction Kit. Paper-wide results and their limitations: In vitro tests confirmed that three of the cytomegalovirus-associated TCR beta chains recognize cytomegalovirus antigens. According to a later analysis, most CMV-associated TCR beta chains appeared to be HLA-restricted, and the HLA associations seemed to be driven largely by CMV exposure. The only immune exposure information available for the cohort was CMV serostatus. According to a later genetic analysis, donors in an Asian-associated ancestry cluster had fewer N-insertions in productive TCRs than the roughly 670-donor mean. Only TCR beta chains were sequenced in this cohort, and the absence of alpha or paired-chain data limited detectable features. Presence/absence analyses assumed roughly uniform sequencing depth across donors, an assumption that may not hold. Cytomegalovirus status was reported to be diagnosed by the classifier with high specificity and sensitivity in both the original and validation cohorts. A further reported finding was that TCR beta sequences accurately predicted the HLA-A and HLA-B alleles for most subjects in the first cohort. Some IMGT-functional V segments, including TRBV6-2 and TRBV6-3, could not be told apart with the 87-base-pair reads, so those segments were excluded. The sequencing pipeline was judged likely to have produced a cluster of highly shared sequence variants as a technical artifact. Strong co-occurrence of HLA alleles, especially DR and DQ, made assigning TCR associations to individual alleles difficult. Because HLA typing was missing for some donors at each locus, association tests included only the typed subset. Broadly in line with IMGT annotations, most TCR beta V segments showed up in productive rearrangements about 87% or about 30% of the time in an earlier analysis of 450 to 750 of the donors. Because counts were too low, roughly 18 rarely observed V segments, including chromosome 9 orphons, were left out of the earlier analysis of some 600 of the donors. In a later analysis, HLA-associated TCR beta chains showed more clonal expansion and lower generation probabilities than non-associated chains that were equally common. At a false discovery rate of 0.05, a later analysis linked some 18,000 TCR beta sequences to specific HLA alleles. A total of fewer than 200 TCR beta chains were listed by the study as associated with cytomegalovirus. Linkage disequilibrium might explain the correlated functional status among segregating V segments, but an unknown experimental factor could not be excluded. In a later genetic analysis, a missense DCLRE1C variant was associated with V-gene and J-gene trimming of TCR beta chains, and the association was replicated in an independent cohort. According to the authors, the approach could potentially be generalized to other disease states and immunological phenotypes. A later analysis reported that several top co-occurrence clusters appeared linked to parvovirus B19, influenza, CMV and Epstein-Barr virus. While some public TCRs were present in many individuals, most TCR sequences turned up only very rarely across donors. In a later analysis, the rate of TCR association differed among HLA loci, with DRB1 alleles having the most associated TCRs and HLA-C alleles having the fewest.

Sequenced: PBMCs. The sequence links TRBV19 to TRBJ2-7; 8 bases in between match TRBD1. The source of this sequence is a boy aged 5 to 17 in good health and CMV-seronegative. This receptor has the CDR3 CASSDGQGWTYEQYF. The nucleotides are TGTGCCAGTAGTGACGGACAGGGTTGGACCTACGAGCAGTACTTC. The CDR3, completed at both ends by the reference TRBV19 and TRBJ2-7 genes, gives the full variable domain DGGITQSPKYLFRKEGQNVTLSCEQNLNHDAMYWYRQDPGQGLRLIYYSQIVNDFQKGDIAEGYSVSREKKESFPLTVTSAQKNPTAFYLCASSDGQGWTYEQYFGPGTRLTVT.